A single sample is the source of the 7 T cell receptor beta chains below, sequenced in a study of blood T cells in healthy people across ages. Then a second PCR, running roughly 6 to 12 cycles, was carried out with a sample-barcoded 5' primer and a J-beta primer mix. One entry per CDR3 protein, called by TCRdb with MiXCR from the 5' RACE reads. This table holds around 800,000 distinct CDR3 sequences, 62% found once. Sequencing was done on a sample of blood. The receptors were sampled from a man between 25 and 39 years old in good health.

This clonotype was observed at least ten times. The chain has TRBV7-9 and TRBJ2-3, with no clear D. V gave up 1 base and J gave up 0 bases, with 5 bases separating them. Germline lookup yields CDR1 SEHNR and CDR2 FQNEAQ (reference sequence). The CDR3 runs to 14 residues. The CDR3 nucleotides read TGTGCCAGCAGCTTAGGGATTAGCACAGATACGCAGTATTTT. It is translated as CASSLGISTDTQYF.

The chain carries TRBV7-2 and TRBJ2-7; D perhaps matches TRBD1 (5 bases). This CDR3 is built from 13 residues. The germline V gene encodes CDR1 SGHTA and CDR2 FQGNSA. V lost 7 bases to trimming and J lost 6 bases, with 16 bases between them. In DNA form, the CDR3 reads TGTGCCAGCATCCCTCAGGGCTTAGGCGAGCAGTACTTC. The encoded protein is CASIPQGLGEQYF. The full variable domain, in which reference TRBV7-2 and TRBJ2-7 provide the parts outside the CDR3, is GAGVSQSPSNKVTEKGKDVELRCDPISGHTALYWYRQSLGQGLEFLIYFQGNSAPDKSGLPSDRFSAERTGGSVSTLTIQRTQQEDSAVYLCASIPQGLGEQYFGPGTRLTVT.

V gene TRBV4-3 combines with J gene TRBJ1-2, with no clear D. This CDR3 has 15 residues. Per germline, CDR1 LGHNA and CDR2 YSLEER. Trimming left V 0 bases short and J 3 bases short, with 11 bases between. The CDR3 spells CASSQELRQDYGYTF. The CDR3 nucleotides are TGCGCCAGCAGCCAAGAGTTGCGTCAGGACTATGGCTACACCTTC.

The gene calls are TRBV5-1 and TRBJ2-1, with D perhaps TRBD2 (5 bases). CDR1 is SGHRS, CDR2 YFSETQ, per germline. V was shortened by 4 bases and J by 8 bases, with 10 bases between the two germline ends. The CDR3 is 12 residues long. CDR3 DNA sequence: TGCGCCAGCAGCATAGGGAGCCATGAGCAGTTCTTC. It specifies CASSIGSHEQFF.

This sequence joins TRBV28 and TRBJ2-7; either TRBD1 or TRBD2 may supply D (5 bases each). CDR1 is MDHEN, CDR2 SYDVKM, per germline. V was shortened by 6 bases and J by 0 bases, with 12 bases between the two germline ends. The CDR3 consists of 14 residues. The CDR3 DNA is TGTGCCAGCAGCGATCGGGACGGCTCCTACGAGCAGTACTTC. Protein product: CASSDRDGSYEQYF.

V and J are TRBV3-1 and TRBJ2-7; D call uncertain. V lost 4 bases and J 2 bases, leaving 12 bases between the germline ends. The CDR3 has 14 residues. Germline-derived CDR1 and CDR2 are LGHDT and YNNKEL (reference sequence). In nucleotides, the CDR3 is TGTGCCAGCAGCCTCACTGTGGCACCCTACGAGCAGTACTTC. Translated, it gives CASSLTVAPYEQYF.

This chain uses TRBV25-1 with TRBJ1-1; D perhaps matches TRBD1 (5 bases). Germline CDR1 MGHDK, CDR2 SYGVNS. V was shortened by 7 bases and J by 0 bases, with 12 bases between the two germline ends. The CDR3 is made up of 14 amino acids. This chain's CDR3 is CASKGVGVNTEAFF. In DNA, the CDR3 is TGTGCCAGCAAAGGGGTGGGCGTGAACACTGAAGCTTTCTTT. Together with reference TRBV25-1 and TRBJ1-1, the CDR3 gives the full variable domain: EADIYQTPRYLVIGTGKKITLECSQTMGHDKMYWYQQDPGMELHLIHYSYGVNSTEKGDLSSESTVSRIRTEHFPLTLESARPSHTSQYLCASKGVGVNTEAFFGQGTRLTVV.